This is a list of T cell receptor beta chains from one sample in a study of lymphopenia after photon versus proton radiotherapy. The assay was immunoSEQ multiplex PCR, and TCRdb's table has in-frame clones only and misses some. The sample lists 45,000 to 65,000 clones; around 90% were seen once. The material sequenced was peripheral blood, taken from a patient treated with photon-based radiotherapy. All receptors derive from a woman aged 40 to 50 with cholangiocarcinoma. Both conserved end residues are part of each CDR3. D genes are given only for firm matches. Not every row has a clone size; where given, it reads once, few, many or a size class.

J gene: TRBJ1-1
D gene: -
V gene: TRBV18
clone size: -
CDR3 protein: CASSPRGDPEAFF
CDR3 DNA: TGTGCCAGCTCACCACGGGGGGACCCTGAAGCTTTCTTT

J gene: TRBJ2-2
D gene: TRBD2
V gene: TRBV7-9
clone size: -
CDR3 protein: CASSLSDPAGGPVPGELFF
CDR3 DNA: TGTGCCAGCAGCTTAAGTGATCCAGCGGGAGGGCCGGTCCCCGGGGAGCTGTTTTTT

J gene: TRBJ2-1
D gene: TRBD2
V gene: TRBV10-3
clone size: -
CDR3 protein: CAIKGTSGGPLEQFF
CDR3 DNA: TGTGCCATCAAAGGGACTAGCGGGGGGCCCCTTGAGCAGTTCTTC

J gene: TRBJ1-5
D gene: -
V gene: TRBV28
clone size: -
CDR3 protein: CASSLGSWGNQPQHF
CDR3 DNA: TGTGCCAGCAGTTTAGGGTCATGGGGCAATCAGCCCCAGCATTTT

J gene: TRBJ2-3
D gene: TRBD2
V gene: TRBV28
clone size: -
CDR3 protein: CASGTSATDTQYF
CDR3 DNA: TGTGCCAGCGGGACTAGCGCCACAGATACGCAGTATTTT

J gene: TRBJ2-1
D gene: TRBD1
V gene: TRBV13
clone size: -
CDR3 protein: CASSRFPGQGAGNEQFF
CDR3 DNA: TGTGCCAGCAGTAGATTTCCCGGACAGGGGGCGGGCAATGAGCAGTTCTTC

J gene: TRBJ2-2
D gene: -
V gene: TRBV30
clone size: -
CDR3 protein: CAWSVKAGIGGELFF
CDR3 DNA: TGTGCCTGGAGTGTTAAGGCGGGAATAGGCGGGGAGCTGTTTTTT

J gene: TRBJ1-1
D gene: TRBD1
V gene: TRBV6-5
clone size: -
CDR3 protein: CASSYRTGDSTEAFF
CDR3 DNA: TGTGCCAGCAGTTACCGGACAGGGGACAGCACTGAAGCTTTCTTT

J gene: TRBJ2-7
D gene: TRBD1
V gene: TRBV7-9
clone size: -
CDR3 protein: CASSSLGDRGLEQYF
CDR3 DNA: TGTGCCAGCAGCTCGCTGGGGGACAGGGGGCTCGAGCAGTACTTC

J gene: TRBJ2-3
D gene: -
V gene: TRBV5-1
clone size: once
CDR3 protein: CASSLGRADTQYF
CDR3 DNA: TGCGCCAGCAGCTTAGGTAGGGCAGATACGCAGTATTTT

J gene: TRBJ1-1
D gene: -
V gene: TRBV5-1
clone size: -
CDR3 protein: CASSLEGRGDTEAFF
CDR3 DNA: TGCGCCAGCAGCTTGGAAGGACGGGGGGACACTGAAGCTTTCTTT

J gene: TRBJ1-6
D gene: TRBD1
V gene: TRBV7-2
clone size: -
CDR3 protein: CASSLVGQGNSPLHF
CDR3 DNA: TGTGCCAGCAGCTTAGTGGGACAGGGGAATTCACCCCTCCACTTT

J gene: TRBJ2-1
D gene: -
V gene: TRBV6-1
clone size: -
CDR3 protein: CATLAEGNEQFF
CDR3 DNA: TGTGCCACCTTGGCGGAGGGCAATGAGCAGTTCTTC

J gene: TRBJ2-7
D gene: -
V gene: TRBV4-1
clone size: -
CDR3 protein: CASSQGVVLTYEQYF
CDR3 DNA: TGCGCCAGCAGCCAAGGCGTAGTTTTAACCTACGAGCAGTACTTC

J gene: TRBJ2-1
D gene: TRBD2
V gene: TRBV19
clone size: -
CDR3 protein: CASSPPWTSTGEQFF
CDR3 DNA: TGTGCCAGTAGTCCACCATGGACTAGCACGGGTGAGCAGTTCTTC

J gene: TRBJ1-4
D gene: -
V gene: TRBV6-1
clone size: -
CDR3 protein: CASSEYGRGQRNEKLFF
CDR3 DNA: TGTGCCAGCAGTGAATACGGGAGGGGCCAAAGGAATGAAAAACTGTTTTTT

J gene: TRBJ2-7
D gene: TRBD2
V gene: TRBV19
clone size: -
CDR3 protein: CASSPAPGSGKIISSYEQYF
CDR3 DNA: TGTGCCAGTAGTCCGGCTCCGGGTAGCGGGAAAATTATTTCGTCGTACGAGCAGTACTTC

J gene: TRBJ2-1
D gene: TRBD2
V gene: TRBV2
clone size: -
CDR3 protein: CASSGTSGRAMQFF
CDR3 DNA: TGTGCCAGCTCCGGGACTAGCGGGAGGGCGATGCAGTTCTTC

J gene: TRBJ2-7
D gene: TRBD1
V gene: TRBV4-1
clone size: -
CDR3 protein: CASSQDLRTGQQYF
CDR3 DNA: TGCGCCAGCAGCCAAGATCTTAGGACAGGGCAGCAGTACTTC

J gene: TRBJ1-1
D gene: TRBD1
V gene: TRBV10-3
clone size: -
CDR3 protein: CATTPGQGNTEAFF
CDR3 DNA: TGTGCCACCACCCCGGGACAGGGGAACACTGAAGCTTTCTTT

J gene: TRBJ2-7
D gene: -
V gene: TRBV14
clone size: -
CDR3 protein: CASSQERQGGPEQYF
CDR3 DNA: TGTGCCAGCAGCCAAGAAAGGCAGGGTGGGCCCGAGCAGTACTTC

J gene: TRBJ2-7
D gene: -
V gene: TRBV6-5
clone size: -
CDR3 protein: CASHQGGMYEQYF
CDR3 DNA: TGTGCCAGTCACCAGGGAGGAATGTACGAGCAGTACTTC

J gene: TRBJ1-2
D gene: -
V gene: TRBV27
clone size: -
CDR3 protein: CASSLKGLGYGYTF
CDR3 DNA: TGTGCCAGCAGTTTAAAGGGGCTTGGCTATGGCTACACCTTC

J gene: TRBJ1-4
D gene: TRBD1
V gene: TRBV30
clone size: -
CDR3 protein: CAWRGQARGSATNEKLFF
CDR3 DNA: TGTGCCTGGAGGGGACAGGCCAGGGGATCAGCAACTAATGAAAAACTGTTTTTT

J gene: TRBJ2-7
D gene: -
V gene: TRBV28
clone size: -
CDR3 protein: CASSLFGQRSSYEQYF
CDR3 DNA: TGTGCCAGCAGTTTATTCGGGCAGCGGAGCTCCTACGAGCAGTACTTC

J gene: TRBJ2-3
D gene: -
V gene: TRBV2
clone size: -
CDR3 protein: CASCLIGDKDTQYF
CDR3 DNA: TGTGCCAGCTGCCTGATAGGGGATAAAGATACGCAGTATTTT

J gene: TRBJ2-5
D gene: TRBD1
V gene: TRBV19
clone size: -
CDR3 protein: CASSTQTGRPRGETQYF
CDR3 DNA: TGTGCCAGTAGTACACAAACCGGACGGCCCAGGGGGGAGACCCAGTACTTC

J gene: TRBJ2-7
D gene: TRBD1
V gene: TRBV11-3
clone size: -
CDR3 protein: CASSLRGQQQYF
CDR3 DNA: TGTGCCAGCAGCTTAAGGGGGCAACAGCAGTACTTC

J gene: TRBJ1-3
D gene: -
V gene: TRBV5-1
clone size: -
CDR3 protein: CASSLQSGQSGNTIYF
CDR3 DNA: TGCGCCAGCAGCTTGCAATCGGGACAATCAGGAAACACCATATATTTT

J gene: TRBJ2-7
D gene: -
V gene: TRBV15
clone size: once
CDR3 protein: CATSISGQKYF
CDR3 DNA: TGTGCCACCAGCATTTCGGGCCAGAAGTACTTC

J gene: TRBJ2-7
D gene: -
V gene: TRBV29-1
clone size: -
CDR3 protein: CSVGGVYEQYF
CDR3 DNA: TGCAGCGTTGGGGGGGTCTACGAGCAGTACTTC

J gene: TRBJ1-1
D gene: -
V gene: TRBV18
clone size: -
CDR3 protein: CASSPWTAQHTEAFF
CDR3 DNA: TGTGCCAGCTCACCCTGGACAGCACAACACACTGAAGCTTTCTTT

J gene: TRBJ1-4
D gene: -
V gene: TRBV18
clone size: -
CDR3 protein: CASSNQDMGIVEKLFF
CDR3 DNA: TGTGCCAGCTCCAACCAAGATATGGGAATAGTTGAAAAACTGTTTTTT

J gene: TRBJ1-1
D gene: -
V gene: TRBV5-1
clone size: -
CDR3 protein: CASSLTGMNTEAFF
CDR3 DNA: TGCGCCAGCAGCTTGACAGGGATGAACACTGAAGCTTTCTTT

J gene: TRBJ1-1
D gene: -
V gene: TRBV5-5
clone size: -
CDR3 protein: CASSQTGRNTEAFF
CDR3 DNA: TGTGCCAGCAGCCAAACAGGGAGGAACACTGAAGCTTTCTTT

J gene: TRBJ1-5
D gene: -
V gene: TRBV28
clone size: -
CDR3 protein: CASSFREQPQHF
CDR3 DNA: TGTGCCAGCAGTTTCCGGGAACAGCCCCAGCATTTT

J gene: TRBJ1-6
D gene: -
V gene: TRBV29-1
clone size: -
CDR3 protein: CSVVQGLSPLHF
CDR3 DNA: TGCAGCGTTGTTCAGGGACTGTCACCCCTCCACTTT

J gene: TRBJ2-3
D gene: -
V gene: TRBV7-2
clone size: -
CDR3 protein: CASSLGTLPGLTYTQYF
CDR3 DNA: TGTGCCAGCAGCTTAGGGACTCTCCCGGGACTGACATATACGCAGTATTTT

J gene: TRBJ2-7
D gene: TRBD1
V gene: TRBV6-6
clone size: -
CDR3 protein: CASSRQPGQAPHEQYF
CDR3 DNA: TGTGCCAGCAGTAGACAGCCGGGACAGGCACCCCACGAGCAGTACTTC

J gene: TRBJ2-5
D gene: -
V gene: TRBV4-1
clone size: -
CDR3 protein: CASSQEDRQETQYF
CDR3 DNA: TGCGCCAGCAGCCAAGAGGACAGACAAGAGACCCAGTACTTC

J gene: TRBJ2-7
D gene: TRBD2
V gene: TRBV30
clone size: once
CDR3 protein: CAWRVAGGPREQYF
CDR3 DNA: TGTGCCTGGAGGGTAGCGGGGGGGCCCAGAGAGCAGTACTTC

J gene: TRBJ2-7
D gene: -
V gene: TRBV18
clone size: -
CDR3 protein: CASSPQQTYEQYF
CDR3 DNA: TGTGCCAGCTCACCGCAACAGACCTACGAGCAGTACTTC

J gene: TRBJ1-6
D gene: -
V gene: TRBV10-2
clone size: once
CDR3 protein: CASSDPNSPLHF
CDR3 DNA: TGCGCCAGCAGTGATCCGAATTCACCCCTCCACTTT

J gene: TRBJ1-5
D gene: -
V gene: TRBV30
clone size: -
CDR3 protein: CAWSPPAYQPQHF
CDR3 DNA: TGTGCCTGGAGTCCTCCGGCCTATCAGCCCCAGCATTTT

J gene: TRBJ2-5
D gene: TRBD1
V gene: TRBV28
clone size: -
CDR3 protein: CASSSGQRLETQYF
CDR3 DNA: TGTGCCAGCAGCTCGGGACAGAGGTTGGAGACCCAGTACTTC